Listed below are T cell receptor beta chains from one sample, sequenced in a study of response to subunit inactivated influenza vaccine. Via MiXCR, TCRdb re-called the RT-PCR reads, giving one row per CDR3 protein. The sample carries approximately 730,000 distinct CDR3 sequences, about 15% recorded once. Here the sequenced sample was PBMCs from blood, taken about 14 days before vaccination. These TCRs come from a man aged 50-59 years who received an inactivated influenza vaccine. CDR3s include the opening cysteine and the closing phenylalanine or tryptophan. D genes are given only for firm matches. Rows may omit the clone size; those that give it use once, few, many or a size class.

clone size: NA; J gene: TRBJ1-1; D gene: NA; V gene: TRBV12-3/TRBV12-4; CDR3 DNA: TGTGCCAGCAGTTCAAGACGGGAGAACACTGAAGCTTTCTTT; CDR3 protein: CASSSRRENTEAFF
clone size: NA; J gene: TRBJ1-1; D gene: NA; V gene: TRBV20-1; CDR3 DNA: TGCAGTGCTAGTCCTATAGCAAGGGGCACTGAAGCTTTCTTT; CDR3 protein: CSASPIARGTEAFF
clone size: many; J gene: TRBJ2-7; D gene: TRBD1; V gene: TRBV30; CDR3 DNA: TGTGCCTGGGCAGGGGGCTCCTACGAGCAGTACTTC; CDR3 protein: CAWAGGSYEQYF
clone size: few; J gene: TRBJ2-5; D gene: TRBD2; V gene: TRBV20-1; CDR3 DNA: TGCAGTGCTAGATCCAATAGCGGGCCAGGAGAGACCCAGTACTTC; CDR3 protein: CSARSNSGPGETQYF
clone size: NA; J gene: TRBJ1-5; D gene: TRBD1; V gene: TRBV27; CDR3 DNA: TGTGCCAGCAGTTATAGGGGACAGGGGGCTAGGGGCAATCAGCCCCAGCAATTT; CDR3 protein: CASSYRGQGARGNQPQQF
clone size: NA; J gene: TRBJ2-3; D gene: TRBD1; V gene: TRBV7-3; CDR3 DNA: TGTGCCAGCAGCTTAATGGGAGGTGCAGGGGGCTCCACAGATACGCAGTATTTT; CDR3 protein: CASSLMGGAGGSTDTQYF
clone size: few; J gene: TRBJ1-2; D gene: NA; V gene: TRBV29-1; CDR3 DNA: TGCAGCACTGGTGGAGGGGAGCAGAACTATGGCTACACCTTC; CDR3 protein: CSTGGGEQNYGYTF
clone size: few; J gene: TRBJ2-5; D gene: TRBD2; V gene: TRBV9; CDR3 DNA: TGTGCCAGCAGCGTAGGGGCTAGCGGGAACCAAGAGACCCAGTACTTC; CDR3 protein: CASSVGASGNQETQYF
clone size: few; J gene: TRBJ2-2; D gene: NA; V gene: TRBV7-2; CDR3 DNA: TGTGCCAGCAGCTCCCTTCAGTCGAACACCGGGGAGCTGTTTTTT; CDR3 protein: CASSSLQSNTGELFF
clone size: few; J gene: TRBJ2-5; D gene: TRBD1; V gene: TRBV7-9; CDR3 DNA: TGTGCCACCAAACCGGGACAGGGGTTTTTGGAGACCCAGTACTTC; CDR3 protein: CATKPGQGFLETQYF
clone size: NA; J gene: TRBJ2-5; D gene: NA; V gene: TRBV6-5; CDR3 DNA: TGTGCCAGCAGCTACTCGTTGGGGGGCGAGGTGAAGACCCAGTACTTC; CDR3 protein: CASSYSLGGEVKTQYF
clone size: few; J gene: TRBJ1-4; D gene: NA; V gene: TRBV20-1; CDR3 DNA: TGCAGTGCTACCCTCGGGGAAGAAAAACTGTTTTTT; CDR3 protein: CSATLGEEKLFF
clone size: few; J gene: TRBJ2-7; D gene: TRBD2; V gene: TRBV11-3; CDR3 DNA: TGTGCCAGCAGCCCGGGGGGGATCTCGGCCGAGCAGTACTTC; CDR3 protein: CASSPGGISAEQYF
clone size: many; J gene: TRBJ2-5; D gene: TRBD1; V gene: TRBV28; CDR3 DNA: TGTGCCAGCAGCTCCTTGGACAGGCAAGAGACCCAGTACTTC; CDR3 protein: CASSSLDRQETQYF
clone size: few; J gene: TRBJ2-1; D gene: NA; V gene: TRBV24-1; CDR3 DNA: TGTGCCACCAGTGGATGGCGGAGGAACCACAATGAGCAGTTCTTC; CDR3 protein: CATSGWRRNHNEQFF
clone size: NA; J gene: TRBJ1-6; D gene: NA; V gene: TRBV20-1; CDR3 DNA: TGCAGTGCTATAAAGGACAGCTTTAGATCTCCCCTCCACTTT; CDR3 protein: CSAIKDSFRSPLHF
clone size: many; J gene: TRBJ2-2; D gene: TRBD1; V gene: TRBV5-1; CDR3 DNA: TGCGCCAGCAGCTGGGCCGGGACAGCTAACACCGGGGAGCTGTTTTTT; CDR3 protein: CASSWAGTANTGELFF
clone size: NA; J gene: TRBJ2-5; D gene: NA; V gene: TRBV19; CDR3 DNA: TGTGCCAGTAGTCCGACTAAACTTCCCTCAGAGACCCAGTACTTC; CDR3 protein: CASSPTKLPSETQYF
clone size: many; J gene: TRBJ2-2; D gene: TRBD2; V gene: TRBV6-2/TRBV6-3; CDR3 DNA: TGTGCCAGCAGCCGCGGGGGGGACGCCGGGGAGCTGTTTTTT; CDR3 protein: CASSRGGDAGELFF
clone size: NA; J gene: TRBJ2-7; D gene: NA; V gene: TRBV6-2/TRBV6-3; CDR3 DNA: TGTGCCAGCAGTTACGACCGGGGCGTCTACGAGCAGTACTTC; CDR3 protein: CASSYDRGVYEQYF
clone size: NA; J gene: TRBJ1-2; D gene: NA; V gene: TRBV18; CDR3 DNA: TGTGCCAGCTCAGAAGCACCTGTTGGCTACACCTTC; CDR3 protein: CASSEAPVGYTF
clone size: NA; J gene: TRBJ2-7; D gene: NA; V gene: TRBV7-3; CDR3 DNA: TGTGCCAGCAGCTTAATCAACGGATTCTACGAGCAGTACTTC; CDR3 protein: CASSLINGFYEQYF
clone size: few; J gene: TRBJ2-1; D gene: NA; V gene: TRBV11-2; CDR3 DNA: TGTGCCAGCTCTTCATTGGGGTACAATGAGCAGTTCTTC; CDR3 protein: CASSSLGYNEQFF
clone size: few; J gene: TRBJ2-2; D gene: TRBD2; V gene: TRBV29-1; CDR3 DNA: TGCAGCGTTGAGGTTTGGGCGGGAGGCACGGGGGAGCTGTTTTTT; CDR3 protein: CSVEVWAGGTGELFF
clone size: few; J gene: TRBJ2-3; D gene: NA; V gene: TRBV14; CDR3 DNA: TGTGCCAGCAGCCAAGAATGGGTGATGGGGGATACGCAGTATTTT; CDR3 protein: CASSQEWVMGDTQYF
clone size: few; J gene: TRBJ2-1; D gene: NA; V gene: TRBV20-1; CDR3 DNA: TGCAGTGCTAGAAGGACGGGTGGTGAGCAGTTCTTC; CDR3 protein: CSARRTGGEQFF
clone size: few; J gene: TRBJ2-7; D gene: NA; V gene: TRBV2; CDR3 DNA: TGTGCCAGCAGGATAGGACAGAGGAGCTACGAGCAGTACTTC; CDR3 protein: CASRIGQRSYEQYF
clone size: many; J gene: TRBJ2-7; D gene: NA; V gene: TRBV12-3/TRBV12-4; CDR3 DNA: TGTGCCAGCAGTCCCGGGGGCAGCCTCTGGGAGCAGTACTTC; CDR3 protein: CASSPGGSLWEQYF
clone size: few; J gene: TRBJ2-7; D gene: NA; V gene: TRBV20-1; CDR3 DNA: TGCAGTGCTAGACTACCGGGGTCGGCATCCGAGCAGTACTTC; CDR3 protein: CSARLPGSASEQYF
clone size: few; J gene: TRBJ2-3; D gene: TRBD1; V gene: TRBV20-1; CDR3 DNA: TGCAGTGCTAGAACCGGGACAGCCTACACAGATACGCAGTATTTT; CDR3 protein: CSARTGTAYTDTQYF
clone size: NA; J gene: TRBJ2-4; D gene: NA; V gene: TRBV6-2/TRBV6-3; CDR3 DNA: TGTGCCAGCAGCACCTCCGGGGCCGCCAAAAACATTCAGTACTTC; CDR3 protein: CASSTSGAAKNIQYF
clone size: many; J gene: TRBJ2-3; D gene: NA; V gene: TRBV6-2/TRBV6-3; CDR3 DNA: TGTGCCAGCAGCCCACAGGGTAGCACAGATACGCAGTATTTT; CDR3 protein: CASSPQGSTDTQYF
clone size: NA; J gene: TRBJ2-1; D gene: NA; V gene: TRBV20-1; CDR3 DNA: TGCAGTGCTAGTTCAGCCAATGAGCAGTTCTTC; CDR3 protein: CSASSANEQFF
clone size: NA; J gene: TRBJ1-2; D gene: TRBD1; V gene: TRBV5-1; CDR3 DNA: TGCGCCAGCAGCCCCGCCGGGACAGGGTATGGCTACACCTTC; CDR3 protein: CASSPAGTGYGYTF
clone size: NA; J gene: TRBJ2-1; D gene: NA; V gene: TRBV9; CDR3 DNA: TGTGCCAGCAGCGTAGATTTGAATGAGCAGTTCTTC; CDR3 protein: CASSVDLNEQFF
clone size: many; J gene: TRBJ2-7; D gene: NA; V gene: TRBV20-1; CDR3 DNA: TGCAGTGCTAGAGGGGGGACTGACGAGCAGTACTTC; CDR3 protein: CSARGGTDEQYF
clone size: few; J gene: TRBJ1-1; D gene: NA; V gene: TRBV7-2; CDR3 DNA: TGTGCCAGCATGATGGACACTGAAGCTTTCTTT; CDR3 protein: CASMMDTEAFF
clone size: few; J gene: TRBJ2-7; D gene: TRBD2; V gene: TRBV27; CDR3 DNA: TGTGCCAGCAGCCCTACTAGCGGGGGGCCTTCCTACGAGCAGTACTTC; CDR3 protein: CASSPTSGGPSYEQYF
clone size: few; J gene: TRBJ1-6; D gene: TRBD1; V gene: TRBV5-1; CDR3 DNA: TGCGCCAGCAGCCCGGGACAGTCAGGGAATTCACCCCTCCACTTT; CDR3 protein: CASSPGQSGNSPLHF
clone size: few; J gene: TRBJ2-1; D gene: TRBD2; V gene: TRBV18; CDR3 DNA: TGTGCCAGCTCTGGGACTAGCGGACCGTACAATGAGCAGTTCTTC; CDR3 protein: CASSGTSGPYNEQFF
clone size: NA; J gene: TRBJ2-5; D gene: TRBD2; V gene: TRBV20-1; CDR3 DNA: TGCAGTGCTAGCGGGACTAGCGGGAGGATCCGGGAGACCCAGTACTTC; CDR3 protein: CSASGTSGRIRETQYF
clone size: many; J gene: TRBJ2-1; D gene: NA; V gene: TRBV29-1; CDR3 DNA: TGCAGCGGATTAGAAGGAACGGAGCAGTTCTTC; CDR3 protein: CSGLEGTEQFF
clone size: NA; J gene: TRBJ2-7; D gene: NA; V gene: TRBV5-1; CDR3 DNA: TGCGCCAGCAGCTTGTGGTCTCCCCCCAACGAGCAGTACTTC; CDR3 protein: CASSLWSPPNEQYF
clone size: NA; J gene: TRBJ2-3; D gene: NA; V gene: TRBV5-1; CDR3 DNA: TGCGCCAGCAGCTTGCGCGAAACCAGCACAGATACGCAGTATTTT; CDR3 protein: CASSLRETSTDTQYF
clone size: few; J gene: TRBJ2-7; D gene: NA; V gene: TRBV12-3/TRBV12-4; CDR3 DNA: TGTGCCAGCAGTTTAGGCAGGGACCGCTACGAGCAGTACTTC; CDR3 protein: CASSLGRDRYEQYF
clone size: NA; J gene: TRBJ2-5; D gene: NA; V gene: TRBV5-1; CDR3 DNA: TGCGCCAGCAGCTACATCCGGGGTGGAGAGACCCAGTACTTC; CDR3 protein: CASSYIRGGETQYF
clone size: NA; J gene: TRBJ2-3; D gene: TRBD1; V gene: TRBV24-1; CDR3 DNA: TGTGCCACCAGTGATGCGAACAGGGGGCGCACAGATACGCAGTATTTT; CDR3 protein: CATSDANRGRTDTQYF
clone size: few; J gene: TRBJ1-1; D gene: NA; V gene: TRBV5-6; CDR3 DNA: TGTGCCAGCAGGAGAGGGGGGAACACTGAAGCTTTCTTT; CDR3 protein: CASRRGGNTEAFF
clone size: few; J gene: TRBJ2-7; D gene: NA; V gene: TRBV4-2; CDR3 DNA: TGTGCCAGCAGCCACCCTCAGGGTTTGGAGCAGTACTTC; CDR3 protein: CASSHPQGLEQYF
clone size: NA; J gene: TRBJ2-7; D gene: TRBD2; V gene: TRBV20-1; CDR3 DNA: TGCAGTGCTAGAGGGAGTAGCGGGGGGGCAAGCTACGAGCAGTACTTC; CDR3 protein: CSARGSSGGASYEQYF
clone size: few; J gene: TRBJ2-1; D gene: NA; V gene: TRBV4-2; CDR3 DNA: TGTGCCAGCAGCCAAGATCTAAGCAGAGAGCAGTTCTTC; CDR3 protein: CASSQDLSREQFF
clone size: many; J gene: TRBJ1-3; D gene: NA; V gene: TRBV6-5; CDR3 DNA: TGTGCCAGCAGTTACTCGCGACTCGGAAACACCATATATTTT; CDR3 protein: CASSYSRLGNTIYF
clone size: NA; J gene: TRBJ2-2; D gene: NA; V gene: TRBV7-2; CDR3 DNA: TGTGCCAGCAGCTTACGGGCACGATCGAACACCGGGGAGCTGTTTTTT; CDR3 protein: CASSLRARSNTGELFF
clone size: few; J gene: TRBJ2-5; D gene: TRBD2; V gene: TRBV7-8; CDR3 DNA: TGTGCCAGCAGCTTCCCGACTAGCGGGATTCCTCAAGAGACCCAGTACTTC; CDR3 protein: CASSFPTSGIPQETQYF
clone size: NA; J gene: TRBJ1-2; D gene: NA; V gene: TRBV12-3/TRBV12-4; CDR3 DNA: TGTGCCAGCAGGGCGAAGGGTTTCAACTATGGCTACACCTTC; CDR3 protein: CASRAKGFNYGYTF
clone size: many; J gene: TRBJ2-1; D gene: NA; V gene: TRBV5-1; CDR3 DNA: TGCGCCAGCAGCTTGCCTGGTAATGAGCAGTTCTTC; CDR3 protein: CASSLPGNEQFF
clone size: few; J gene: TRBJ2-1; D gene: TRBD1; V gene: TRBV7-6; CDR3 DNA: TGTGCCAGCAGCGAACGACAGGGGGCAAGCTACAATGAGCAGTTCTTC; CDR3 protein: CASSERQGASYNEQFF
clone size: NA; J gene: TRBJ2-7; D gene: NA; V gene: TRBV2; CDR3 DNA: TGTGCCAGCAGTGGGGACGGCACCTACGAGCAGTACTTC; CDR3 protein: CASSGDGTYEQYF
clone size: few; J gene: TRBJ1-1; D gene: NA; V gene: TRBV7-9; CDR3 DNA: TGTGCCAGCAGCCCTTGGAGGGTAGACACTGAAGCTTTCTTT; CDR3 protein: CASSPWRVDTEAFF